Listed below are T cell receptor beta chains from one sample, sequenced in a study of cytomegalovirus exposure and HLA in healthy donors. Generated by immunoSEQ multiplex PCR, the TCRdb table keeps only in-frame clones and is missing some. Among about 150,000 clones, roughly 80% were seen once, and the ten largest hold approximately 13%. Input material: PBMCs. The origin of the receptors is a middle-aged man in good health and CMV-seropositive. Both conserved end residues are part of each CDR3. Each record gives: V gene, J gene, D gene, clone size, CDR3 protein, CDR3 DNA. The D gene is left open where the match is weak. Clone size appears in some rows only: once, few, many, or a class for an expanded clone.

v_call: TRBV7-9; j_call: TRBJ1-1; d_call: .; clone_size: .; cdr3_aa: CASSLGTSNTEAFF; cdr3_nt: TGTGCCAGCAGCTTAGGCACATCGAACACTGAAGCTTTCTTT
v_call: TRBV18; j_call: TRBJ2-3; d_call: TRBD1; clone_size: .; cdr3_aa: CASSPRQGSADTQYF; cdr3_nt: TGTGCCAGCTCACCCCGACAGGGGTCGGCAGATACGCAGTATTTT
v_call: TRBV27; j_call: TRBJ2-7; d_call: TRBD1; clone_size: few; cdr3_aa: CASKTGTGVHEQYF; cdr3_nt: TGTGCCAGCAAAACAGGGACAGGGGTCCACGAGCAGTACTTC
v_call: TRBV5-4; j_call: TRBJ2-1; d_call: TRBD1; clone_size: few; cdr3_aa: CASSPGTGGLNEQFF; cdr3_nt: TGTGCCAGCAGCCCCGGGACAGGGGGCCTCAATGAGCAGTTCTTC
v_call: TRBV18; j_call: TRBJ2-5; d_call: TRBD2; clone_size: .; cdr3_aa: CASSPGLAGGLETQYF; cdr3_nt: TGTGCCAGCTCACCGGGACTAGCGGGAGGCCTGGAGACCCAGTACTTC
v_call: TRBV5-4; j_call: TRBJ2-2; d_call: .; clone_size: .; cdr3_aa: CASSLPTGTGELFF; cdr3_nt: TGTGCCAGCAGCTTGCCTACAGGGACCGGGGAGCTGTTTTTT
v_call: TRBV20-1; j_call: TRBJ2-7; d_call: TRBD1; clone_size: .; cdr3_aa: CSVEQGASQYF; cdr3_nt: TGCAGTGTAGAACAGGGGGCCTCTCAGTACTTC
v_call: TRBV11-2; j_call: TRBJ2-1; d_call: TRBD2; clone_size: few; cdr3_aa: CASSLDRAWTSGGRTGEQFF; cdr3_nt: TGTGCCAGCAGCTTAGATCGGGCCTGGACTAGCGGGGGGAGAACAGGTGAGCAGTTCTTC
v_call: TRBV18; j_call: TRBJ1-1; d_call: TRBD1; clone_size: .; cdr3_aa: CASSPTGVTEAFF; cdr3_nt: TGTGCCAGCTCGCCGACAGGGGTTACTGAAGCTTTCTTT
v_call: TRBV30; j_call: TRBJ2-7; d_call: TRBD1; clone_size: .; cdr3_aa: CAWSWDSIGIYEQYF; cdr3_nt: TGTGCCTGGAGTTGGGACAGTATAGGTATCTACGAGCAGTACTTC
v_call: TRBV19; j_call: TRBJ1-5; d_call: TRBD1; clone_size: once; cdr3_aa: CASSWGQLNQPQHF; cdr3_nt: TGTGCCAGTAGTTGGGGACAGCTCAATCAGCCCCAGCATTTT
v_call: TRBV4-3; j_call: TRBJ2-1; d_call: TRBD1; clone_size: once; cdr3_aa: CASSQDRLGQGYNEQFF; cdr3_nt: TGCGCCAGCAGCCAAGATCGCCTAGGACAGGGGTACAATGAGCAGTTCTTC
v_call: TRBV14; j_call: TRBJ2-1; d_call: TRBD2; clone_size: .; cdr3_aa: CASSQFSSSGYNEQFF; cdr3_nt: TGTGCCAGCAGCCAATTTTCCTCTAGCGGTTACAATGAGCAGTTCTTC
v_call: TRBV5-1; j_call: TRBJ2-3; d_call: .; clone_size: .; cdr3_aa: CASSLAVWERGKDTQYF; cdr3_nt: TGCGCCAGCAGCTTGGCCGTATGGGAGCGAGGGAAAGATACGCAGTATTTT
v_call: TRBV7-9; j_call: TRBJ2-7; d_call: .; clone_size: once; cdr3_aa: CASSLALTYEQYF; cdr3_nt: TGTGCCAGCAGCTTAGCCCTTACCTACGAGCAGTACTTC
v_call: TRBV5-4; j_call: TRBJ2-3; d_call: TRBD2; clone_size: .; cdr3_aa: CASAIRLAGPSTDTQYF; cdr3_nt: TGTGCCAGCGCCATCCGCCTAGCGGGGCCTAGCACAGATACGCAGTATTTT
v_call: TRBV18; j_call: TRBJ2-7; d_call: .; clone_size: once; cdr3_aa: CASTYAGNSYEQYF; cdr3_nt: TGTGCCAGCACCTACGCAGGGAACTCCTACGAGCAGTACTTC
v_call: TRBV6-1; j_call: TRBJ2-3; d_call: TRBD2; clone_size: .; cdr3_aa: CASRRTSGDTQYF; cdr3_nt: TGTGCCAGCAGGCGGACTAGCGGGGATACGCAGTATTTT
v_call: TRBV5-1; j_call: TRBJ2-1; d_call: .; clone_size: .; cdr3_aa: CASSLNPSESYNEQFF; cdr3_nt: TGCGCCAGCAGCTTGAACCCCAGCGAAAGCTACAATGAGCAGTTCTTC
v_call: TRBV28; j_call: TRBJ1-2; d_call: .; clone_size: .; cdr3_aa: CASRTDSNYGYTF; cdr3_nt: TGTGCCAGCAGGACGGACAGCAACTATGGCTACACCTTC
v_call: TRBV6-5; j_call: TRBJ2-5; d_call: TRBD1; clone_size: .; cdr3_aa: CASSYVGTGWETQYF; cdr3_nt: TGTGCCAGCAGTTACGTTGGGACAGGGTGGGAGACCCAGTACTTC
v_call: TRBV27; j_call: TRBJ2-7; d_call: .; clone_size: .; cdr3_aa: CASSVDSSYEQYF; cdr3_nt: TGTGCCAGCAGTGTCGACAGCTCCTACGAGCAGTACTTC
v_call: TRBV5-4; j_call: TRBJ2-7; d_call: .; clone_size: .; cdr3_aa: CASSSTTGYEQYF; cdr3_nt: TGTGCCAGCAGCTCGACAACAGGTTACGAGCAGTACTTC
v_call: TRBV27; j_call: TRBJ2-2; d_call: .; clone_size: .; cdr3_aa: CASSGLSAGGTGELFF; cdr3_nt: TGTGCCAGCAGTGGGCTATCAGCTGGAGGCACCGGGGAGCTGTTTTTT
v_call: TRBV29-1; j_call: TRBJ2-1; d_call: TRBD2; clone_size: .; cdr3_aa: CSVDMREGPQPFF; cdr3_nt: TGCAGCGTTGATATGCGGGAGGGCCCTCAGCCGTTCTTC
v_call: TRBV18; j_call: TRBJ1-5; d_call: .; clone_size: .; cdr3_aa: CASSPPAASNQPQHF; cdr3_nt: TGTGCCAGCTCACCACCCGCGGCTAGCAATCAGCCCCAGCATTTT
v_call: TRBV19; j_call: TRBJ2-4; d_call: .; clone_size: few; cdr3_aa: CASSVGLLAKNIQYF; cdr3_nt: TGTGCCAGTAGTGTAGGACTTTTAGCCAAAAACATTCAGTACTTC
v_call: TRBV18; j_call: TRBJ2-1; d_call: TRBD2; clone_size: .; cdr3_aa: CASSPGLAGALEQFF; cdr3_nt: TGTGCCAGCTCACCAGGCCTAGCGGGAGCACTTGAGCAGTTCTTC
v_call: TRBV4-3; j_call: TRBJ2-1; d_call: TRBD2; clone_size: .; cdr3_aa: CASSQEGSGRADEQFF; cdr3_nt: TGCGCCAGCAGCCAAGAGGGTAGCGGGAGGGCCGATGAGCAGTTCTTC
v_call: TRBV4-2; j_call: TRBJ1-5; d_call: .; clone_size: .; cdr3_aa: CASSQDGQYNQPQHF; cdr3_nt: TGTGCCAGCAGCCAAGATGGGCAGTACAATCAGCCCCAGCATTTT
v_call: TRBV25-1; j_call: TRBJ1-5; d_call: .; clone_size: .; cdr3_aa: CASSEKEGGQPQHF; cdr3_nt: TGTGCCAGCAGTGAAAAGGAGGGAGGTCAGCCCCAGCATTTT
v_call: TRBV7-6; j_call: TRBJ1-2; d_call: TRBD1; clone_size: .; cdr3_aa: CASSLAQGGGYTF; cdr3_nt: TGTGCCAGCAGCTTAGCACAGGGGGGCGGCTACACCTTC
v_call: TRBV2; j_call: TRBJ2-7; d_call: .; clone_size: .; cdr3_aa: CASEGVGSYEQYF; cdr3_nt: TGTGCCAGCGAGGGAGTGGGTTCCTACGAGCAGTACTTC
v_call: TRBV18; j_call: TRBJ1-1; d_call: .; clone_size: .; cdr3_aa: CASSPRNGMNTEAFF; cdr3_nt: TGTGCCAGCTCACCAAGAAACGGGATGAACACTGAAGCTTTCTTT
v_call: TRBV28; j_call: TRBJ1-1; d_call: .; clone_size: .; cdr3_aa: CASRGPTALNTEAFF; cdr3_nt: TGTGCCAGCAGAGGCCCGACAGCTTTGAACACTGAAGCTTTCTTT
v_call: TRBV15; j_call: TRBJ1-3; d_call: TRBD1; clone_size: once; cdr3_aa: CATSRDRGYSGNTIYF; cdr3_nt: TGTGCCACCAGCAGGGACAGGGGCTACTCTGGAAACACCATATATTTT
v_call: TRBV5-6; j_call: TRBJ2-6; d_call: TRBD1; clone_size: .; cdr3_aa: CASSSGGPGANVLTF; cdr3_nt: TGTGCCAGCAGCTCAGGGGGCCCCGGGGCCAACGTCCTGACTTTC
v_call: TRBV5-5; j_call: TRBJ2-3; d_call: TRBD1; clone_size: .; cdr3_aa: CASSPHTPIGQGIDTQYF; cdr3_nt: TGTGCCAGCAGCCCCCATACCCCAATCGGACAGGGGATAGATACGCAGTATTTT
v_call: TRBV7-9; j_call: TRBJ2-7; d_call: .; clone_size: .; cdr3_aa: CASTFSVEKEQYF; cdr3_nt: TGTGCCAGCACCTTTTCCGTCGAGAAAGAGCAGTACTTC
v_call: TRBV28; j_call: TRBJ2-4; d_call: TRBD2; clone_size: .; cdr3_aa: CASSRPSGSSYIAKNIQYF; cdr3_nt: TGTGCCAGCAGTCGTCCTAGCGGGTCCTCGTATATAGCCAAAAACATTCAGTACTTC
v_call: TRBV27; j_call: TRBJ2-1; d_call: TRBD2; clone_size: .; cdr3_aa: CASSLRGRANSYNEQFF; cdr3_nt: TGTGCCAGCAGTTTACGTGGGAGGGCCAATTCCTACAATGAGCAGTTCTTC
v_call: TRBV28; j_call: TRBJ2-5; d_call: TRBD1; clone_size: .; cdr3_aa: CASTSLSGGQETQYF; cdr3_nt: TGTGCCAGCACCTCCCTTTCAGGGGGCCAAGAGACCCAGTACTTC
v_call: TRBV5-6; j_call: TRBJ2-5; d_call: TRBD2; clone_size: .; cdr3_aa: CASSLDGSGRAQETQYF; cdr3_nt: TGTGCCAGCAGCTTGGATGGTAGCGGGAGGGCACAAGAGACCCAGTACTTC
v_call: TRBV28; j_call: TRBJ1-2; d_call: .; clone_size: once; cdr3_aa: CASSLKGRLGVF; cdr3_nt: TGTGCCAGCTCTCTCAAGGGGCGCTTAGGGGTCTTC
v_call: TRBV28; j_call: TRBJ2-7; d_call: TRBD2; clone_size: once; cdr3_aa: CASSFASGIYEQYF; cdr3_nt: TGTGCCAGCAGTTTTGCTAGCGGGATATACGAGCAGTACTTC
v_call: TRBV7-9; j_call: TRBJ2-2; d_call: TRBD1; clone_size: .; cdr3_aa: CSSSFPSRGRTGELFF; cdr3_nt: TGTTCCAGCAGCTTCCCCAGCAGGGGGAGAACCGGGGAGCTGTTTTTT
v_call: TRBV10-1; j_call: TRBJ2-1; d_call: .; clone_size: .; cdr3_aa: CASYVPQAWNEQFF; cdr3_nt: TGCGCCAGTTACGTGCCACAGGCCTGGAATGAGCAGTTCTTC
v_call: TRBV25-1; j_call: TRBJ1-6; d_call: .; clone_size: .; cdr3_aa: CASSGRDSPLHF; cdr3_nt: TGTGCCAGCAGTGGGAGGGATTCACCCCTCCACTTT
v_call: TRBV6-4; j_call: TRBJ2-3; d_call: .; clone_size: .; cdr3_aa: CASSESGSTDTQYF; cdr3_nt: TGTGCCAGCAGTGAAAGCGGGAGCACAGATACGCAGTATTTT
v_call: TRBV5-4; j_call: TRBJ2-7; d_call: TRBD2; clone_size: .; cdr3_aa: CASSSEYDSGREQYF; cdr3_nt: TGTGCCAGCAGCTCTGAATATGATAGCGGGAGGGAGCAGTACTTC
v_call: TRBV13; j_call: TRBJ2-2; d_call: .; clone_size: .; cdr3_aa: CASSLGGVPGELFF; cdr3_nt: TGTGCCAGCAGCTTAGGCGGGGTTCCCGGGGAGCTGTTTTTT
v_call: TRBV4-2; j_call: TRBJ2-1; d_call: TRBD2; clone_size: .; cdr3_aa: CASSSRTSGSYNEQFF; cdr3_nt: TGTGCCAGCAGCTCACGTACTAGCGGGAGCTACAATGAGCAGTTCTTC
v_call: TRBV7-9; j_call: TRBJ1-2; d_call: TRBD1; clone_size: .; cdr3_aa: CSFDRASNYGYTF; cdr3_nt: TGTTCCTTCGACAGGGCGAGTAACTATGGCTACACCTTC
v_call: TRBV11-2; j_call: TRBJ2-7; d_call: .; clone_size: .; cdr3_aa: CASSHGQHSYEQYF; cdr3_nt: TGTGCCAGCAGCCATGGACAGCATTCCTACGAGCAGTACTTC
v_call: TRBV5-8; j_call: TRBJ2-2; d_call: TRBD1; clone_size: .; cdr3_aa: CASSPGQGDTGELFF; cdr3_nt: TGTGCCAGCAGCCCCGGACAGGGAGATACCGGGGAGCTGTTTTTT
v_call: TRBV11-2; j_call: TRBJ1-1; d_call: .; clone_size: once; cdr3_aa: CASSVLQMNTEAFF; cdr3_nt: TGTGCCAGCAGCGTATTGCAGATGAACACTGAAGCTTTCTTT
v_call: TRBV10-2; j_call: TRBJ2-6; d_call: .; clone_size: .; cdr3_aa: CASSGGEGSGANGLTF; cdr3_nt: TGCGCCAGCAGCGGGGGAGAGGGCTCTGGGGCCAACGGCCTGACTTTC
v_call: TRBV5-1; j_call: TRBJ2-2; d_call: .; clone_size: few; cdr3_aa: CASSQGSRANTGELFF; cdr3_nt: TGCGCCAGCAGCCAGGGTAGCCGCGCGAACACCGGGGAGCTGTTTTTT
v_call: TRBV5-4; j_call: TRBJ2-5; d_call: .; clone_size: .; cdr3_aa: CASSLVGVTQETQYF; cdr3_nt: TGTGCCAGCAGCTTGGTAGGGGTCACCCAAGAGACCCAGTACTTC